The next 30 T cell receptor beta chains were all read from a single sample in a study of blood T cells in healthy people across ages. A J-beta primer mix and a sample-barcoded 5' primer were used in a second PCR of roughly 6 to 12 cycles. TCRdb called the 5' RACE reads again in MiXCR, with one record for every CDR3 protein. The sample has about 1.4 million distinct CDR3 sequences; approximately 63% are singletons. Sequenced sample: blood. These receptors were collected from a man between 18 and 35 years old in good health.

This clonotype was found a few times. V gene TRBV4-3 combines with J gene TRBJ2-5; D not certain. This CDR3 contains 14 residues. V gave up 1 base and J gave up 1 base, with 7 bases separating them. Per the germline V gene, CDR1 is LGHNA and CDR2 is YSLEER. CDR3: CASSQVMGQETQYF. The CDR3 DNA follows: TGCGCCAGCAGCCAAGTGATGGGCCAAGAGACCCAGTACTTC.

This sequence joins TRBV2 and TRBJ2-5; 8 bases map to TRBD1. V trimming: 11 bases; J trimming: 1 base; junction bases outside the gene matches: 9. Germline lookup yields CDR1 SNHLY and CDR2 FYNNEI. The CDR3 runs 14 residues. CDR3 bases: TGTGCCGGACAGGGTAGAAGCGCCCAAGAGACCCAGTACTTC. Protein sequence: CAGQGRSAQETQYF.

The chain uses TRBV20-1 and TRBJ2-1, with TRBD1 matching over 8 bases. The CDR3 is 12 amino acids. Trimming removed 5 bases from V and 8 bases from J; junction bases left unmatched: 5. In germline, CDR1 is DFQATT, CDR2 SNEGSKA (reference sequence). CDR3 in DNA: TGCAGTGCTGACGACAGGGGTGATGAGCAGTTCTTC. Protein: CSADDRGDEQFF.

This clonotype has a handful of counts. The V call is TRBV21-1, the J call TRBJ1-5; TRBD1 reflects the table's D call only, with no check against the DNA. TRBV21-1 is a recognized pseudogene. The CDR3 runs 18 residues. CDR3: CASTHPLPGARSNQPQHF. DNA of the CDR3: TGTGCCAGCACCCACCCACTTCCCGGAGCCCGTAGCAATCAGCCCCAGCATTTT.

This clonotype came up once. The V and J genes are TRBV7-2 and TRBJ2-5, with D perhaps matching TRBD2 (7 bases). Germline CDR1 SGHTA, CDR2 FQGNSA. CDR3 length: 16 residues. Trimming cost V 2 bases and J 5 bases, with 18 bases left between them. The CDR3 loop is CASSLMRGGVGETQYF. In DNA, the CDR3 is TGTGCCAGCAGCTTAATGAGAGGGGGGGTTGGGGAGACCCAGTACTTC.

This rearrangement joins TRBV20-1 to TRBJ2-7, with a tentative D call TRBD2 (6 bases). Germline assignment: CDR1 DFQATT and CDR2 SNEGSKA (reference sequence). Trimming shortened V by 7 bases and J by 6 bases, and 16 bases separated the two germline ends. The CDR3 covers 12 residues. CDR3 amino acids: CSVTRIGGEQYF. The CDR3 DNA follows: TGCAGTGTGACTAGAATTGGCGGCGAGCAGTACTTC.

In the case of this clonotype: The junction and the germline gene differ at one end; a read error may be behind it. V and J are TRBV5-1 and TRBJ2-7; 7 nucleotides agree with TRBD2. From germline, CDR1 is SGHRS and CDR2 YFSETQ. The CDR3 runs to 14 residues. CDR3 residues: CVSSEASGTYEQYF. The CDR3 region has the DNA TGCGTCAGCAGCGAGGCTAGCGGTACCTACGAGCAGTACTTC. The full variable domain, rest sourced from reference TRBV5-1 and TRBJ2-7, is KAGVTQTPRYLIKTRGQQVTLSCSPISGHRSVSWYQQTPGQGLQFLFEYFSETQRNKGNFPGRFSGRQFSNSRSEMNVSTLELGDSALYLCVSSEASGTYEQYFGPGTRLTVT.

V usage is TRBV10-3 and J usage is TRBJ1-4; unclear D gene. V shed 0 bases and J shed 7 bases, with 12 bases lying between them. CDR3 length: 15 residues. Germline V gene data show CDR1 as ENHRY and CDR2 as SYGVKD. The CDR3 loop is CAISESPGEGEKLFF. The CDR3 nucleotides are TGTGCCATCAGTGAGTCTCCTGGGGAAGGTGAAAAACTGTTTTTT.

This clonotype was counted a few times. The gene calls are TRBV9 and TRBJ2-1, with D possibly being TRBD1 (6 bases). The length of the CDR3 is 15 residues. Per the germline V gene, CDR1 is SGDLS and CDR2 is YYNGEE. Trimming shortened V by 0 bases and J by 7 bases, and 14 bases separated the two germline ends. CDR3 in DNA: TGTGCCAGCAGCGTAGAACAGGGTCTCGGGAATGAGCAGTTCTTC. Amino acid sequence: CASSVEQGLGNEQFF.

A few counts support this clonotype. The V call is TRBV3-1, the J call TRBJ2-6; D not resolved. Deletions cut 0 bases from V and 5 bases from J, with 14 bases between. This CDR3 region has 17 residues. Per germline, CDR1 LGHDT and CDR2 YNNKEL (reference sequence). The CDR3 sequence: CASSQDGPWGRANVLTF. The DNA of the CDR3 is TGTGCCAGCAGCCAAGATGGCCCTTGGGGTAGGGCCAACGTCCTGACTTTC.

The CDR3 bases are TGCGCCAGCGGTTATGCTCCAGACTACAATGAGCAGTTCTTC. This gives the protein CASGYAPDYNEQFF. This sequence joins TRBV5-1 and TRBJ2-1; the D is unclear. V was shortened by 7 bases and J by 3 bases, with 14 bases between the two germline ends. The CDR3 spans 14 residues. The germline CDR1 and CDR2 sequences are SGHRS and YFSETQ.

The rearrangement links TRBV27 to TRBJ2-1; TRBD2 matches at 10 bases. CDR3 length: 15 residues. CDR1 and CDR2 from the germline V gene are MNHEY and SMNVEV (reference sequence). J gave up 8 bases and V 6 bases, and 10 bases lay outside the gene matches. The CDR3 DNA sequence: TGTGCCAGCAGAAGAGAGCGGGGGGGCATACATGAGCAGTTCTTC. Amino acid sequence: CASRRERGGIHEQFF.

DNA of the CDR3: TGCGCCAGCAGCTACTCTAGCGGGGGTCACAATGAGCAGTTCTTC. It yields the protein CASSYSSGGHNEQFF. This chain joins TRBV5-1 and TRBJ2-1; 10 bases fit TRBD2. Trimming at V came to 3 bases and at J to 5 bases, leaving 5 bases not matched to a gene. The germline gives CDR1 SGHRS, CDR2 YFSETQ. This CDR3 spans 15 amino acids. The entire variable domain, with the rest obtained from reference TRBV5-1 and TRBJ2-1, is as follows: KAGVTQTPRYLIKTRGQQVTLSCSPISGHRSVSWYQQTPGQGLQFLFEYFSETQRNKGNFPGRFSGRQFSNSRSEMNVSTLELGDSALYLCASSYSSGGHNEQFFGPGTRLTVL.

The V gene is TRBV4-1, the J gene TRBJ2-3; no clear D. Germline CDR1 MGHRA, CDR2 YSYEKL. The CDR3 runs to 14 residues. The V end lost 3 bases, the J end lost 6 bases, and 13 bases lay between the germline ends. The DNA for the CDR3 is TGCGCCAGCAGCCAGGGCCTTCGTCCGGATACGCAGTATTTT. It codes for CASSQGLRPDTQYF.

The rearrangement uses TRBV19 and TRBJ2-1; weak D call: TRBD2 (6 bases). The J call may be mistaken, given a closer DNA end match to TRBJ2-7. CDR3 length: 16 residues. Germline CDR1 reads LNHDA; CDR2 reads SQIVND (reference sequence). CDR3 loop: CASSIGSGLSSYEQYF. CDR3 bases: TGTGCCAGTAGTATAGGTTCGGGACTCTCCTCTTACGAGCAGTACTTC.

The chain employs TRBV12-3 or TRBV12-4 and TRBJ2-2; D is ambiguous. The V end was cut by 7 bases, the J end by 0 bases, with 9 bases between. The CDR3 extends over 14 amino acids. CDR3 in DNA: TGTGCCAGCATTAGGACGTCGAACACCGGGGAGCTGTTTTTT. As protein: CASIRTSNTGELFF.

This clonotype was counted only a few times. The chain links TRBV29-1 to TRBJ2-5; 8 bases are shared with TRBD2. The CDR3 covers 13 residues. CDR1 and CDR2 from the germline V gene are SQVTM and ANQGSEA. V was pared by 4 bases and J by 3 bases, with 4 bases of the junction left unmatched. The CDR3 bases are TGCAGCGTTGCGGGGGGGCTGGAAGAGACCCAGTACTTC. This encodes CSVAGGLEETQYF. The whole variable domain, filled in from reference TRBV29-1 and TRBJ2-5, reads SAVISQKPSRDICQRGTSLTIQCQVDSQVTMMFWYRQQPGQSLTLIATANQGSEATYESGFVIDKFPISRPNLTFSTLTVSNMSPEDSSIYLCSVAGGLEETQYFGPGTRLLVL.

The V and J genes are TRBV7-9 and TRBJ2-1; D uncertain. The CDR3 loop spans 14 amino acids. The germline CDR1 and CDR2 sequences are SEHNR and FQNEAQ (reference sequence). V shed 2 bases and J shed 6 bases, with 11 bases lying between them. The CDR3 nucleotides are TGTGCCAGCAGCTTAAGTCTGAGCCCCAATGAGCAGTTCTTC. This translates into CASSLSLSPNEQFF. The full variable domain, rest sourced from reference TRBV7-9 and TRBJ2-1, is DTGVSQNPRHKITKRGQNVTFRCDPISEHNRLYWYRQTLGQGPEFLTYFQNEAQLEKSRLLSDRFSAERPKGSFSTLEIQRTEQGDSAMYLCASSLSLSPNEQFFGPGTRLTVL.

CDR3: CASSDSGAETQYF. The CDR3 region has the DNA TGTGCCAGCTCCGATAGCGGGGCAGAGACCCAGTACTTC. V is TRBV27 and J is TRBJ2-7; 8 bases align to TRBD2. The J call is uncertain, as TRBJ2-5 better fits the DNA end. Germline V gives CDR1 MNHEY, CDR2 SMNVEV (reference sequence). The CDR3 consists of 13 residues.

With respect to this clonotype: An end of the junction does not agree with germline; a read error may underlie this. The chain links TRBV7-2 to TRBJ2-5; 8 bases match TRBD2. Germline V gene sequence: CDR1 SGHTA, CDR2 FQGNSA. The CDR3 contains 13 residues. In nucleotides, the CDR3 is TGTGCCAGCAGCTTGGGACTAGTAGAGACCCGGTACTTC. Protein sequence: CASSLGLVETRYF.

The genes are TRBV12-3 or TRBV12-4 and TRBJ2-3; perhaps TRBD1 as D (5 bases). The CDR3 sequence is 16 residues long. V was clipped by 0 bases and J by 2 bases, with 12 bases between them. The CDR3 DNA sequence: TGTGCCAGCAGTTTAGCGACAGCTTGGGCCACAGATACGCAGTATTTT. Its translation is CASSLATAWATDTQYF.

The chain joins TRBV27 to TRBJ2-7; 9 bases match TRBD2. CDR1 is MNHEY, CDR2 SMNVEV, per germline (reference sequence). V was clipped by 6 bases and J by 2 bases; unmatched bases: 11. The CDR3 covers 16 residues. CDR3 residues: CASSSGRGTSTYEQYF. CDR3 DNA: TGTGCCAGCAGCTCAGGTAGAGGGACTAGCACCTACGAGCAGTACTTC.

DNA of the CDR3: TGCAGTGCTAGATCCCGGGCCTTAGAAGAGACCCAGTACTTC. Translating it yields CSARSRALEETQYF. V and J are TRBV20-1 and TRBJ2-5, with D hard to call. This CDR3 spans 14 amino acids. V lost 2 bases and J 3 bases, leaving 13 bases between the germline ends. Germline loops: CDR1 DFQATT, CDR2 SNEGSKA (reference sequence).

The chain combines TRBV20-1 with TRBJ2-3; no definite D call. V was clipped by 4 bases and J by 5 bases, with 4 bases between them. This CDR3 is built from 10 residues. Per germline, CDR1 DFQATT and CDR2 SNEGSKA (reference sequence). The CDR3 sequence: CSATRDTQYF. CDR3 sequence (DNA): TGCAGTGCTACCAGAGATACGCAGTATTTT.

V gene TRBV4-1 combines with J gene TRBJ2-7, with D perhaps TRBD2 (5 bases). From germline, CDR1 is MGHRA and CDR2 YSYEKL. The V and J ends lost 4 bases and 4 bases respectively, with 14 bases between them. This CDR3 region has 14 residues. The CDR3 DNA sequence: TGCGCCAGCAGCCCCGACGGGAACTTGTACGAGCAGTACTTC. This codes for CASSPDGNLYEQYF.

DNA for the CDR3: TGTGCCAGCACCGACGGAGAACGGGGGGGTCTGGAGCAGTTCTTC. Translated: CASTDGERGGLEQFF. V is TRBV12-3 or TRBV12-4 and J is TRBJ2-1; 8 nucleotides agree with TRBD2. CDR3 length equals 15 residues. V lost 7 bases to trimming and J lost 10 bases; unmatched junction nucleotides: 15.

The chain is built from TRBV7-9 and TRBJ1-5; D is uncertain. Trimming removed 5 bases at V and 5 bases at J, with 10 bases between. CDR3 length: 13 residues. Germline V gives CDR1 SEHNR, CDR2 FQNEAQ (reference sequence). Here the CDR3 reads CASSLNLDQPQHF. The DNA for the CDR3 is TGTGCCAGCAGCCTTAACTTGGATCAGCCCCAGCATTTT.

This clonotype was seen once. The chain uses TRBV20-1 and TRBJ1-2; unclear D gene. Germline lookup yields CDR1 DFQATT and CDR2 SNEGSKA (reference sequence). V lost 4 bases, J lost 8 bases, and 23 bases lay in between. The CDR3 spans 15 residues. The DNA of the CDR3 is TGCAGTGCTATTTCCAGGCTGGGCCTCTCAAGAGGCTACACCTTC. Amino acids: CSAISRLGLSRGYTF.

This clonotype was counted once. V usage is TRBV27 and J usage is TRBJ2-5, with a possible D match to TRBD2 (6 bases). From germline, CDR1 is MNHEY and CDR2 SMNVEV (reference sequence). Trimming took off 0 bases at V and 0 bases at J, with 11 bases between the two ends. The CDR3 spans 16 residues. CDR3 residues: CASSLSPLAHQETQYF. The CDR3, as DNA: TGTGCCAGCAGTTTATCCCCCCTAGCGCACCAAGAGACCCAGTACTTC.

The V call is TRBV20-1, the J call TRBJ2-4; a possible D gene is TRBD1 (5 bases). The J call may not be correct, given that the DNA end is closer to TRBJ2-7. The germline CDR1 and CDR2 sequences are DFQATT and SNEGSKA (reference sequence). The length of the CDR3 is 13 residues. CDR3 amino acids: CSAQPSDTYEQYF. DNA of the CDR3: TGCAGTGCACAACCATCGGACACCTACGAGCAGTACTTC.